Included here is one TCR beta chain sequence, with context. The clone's antigen remains unknown. No much larger clone is present one base from it, and per-base qualities are unavailable. Separate from the roughly 660-subject first cohort, the validation cohort of about 130 subjects was the group to which the donors belonged. The CDR3 sequence holds 13 residues, the cysteine and phenylalanine included. Only the CDR3 part of the read is kept: 39 bases, read in frame from the first base. V was cut back by 1 base and J by 4 bases, leaving a gap of 5 bases between them. Taken from the germline V gene, the CDR1 and CDR2 loops are MGHRA and YSYEKL. Library preparation employed the immunoSEQ multiplex PCR assay. The published analysis was carried out like this. A statistical classification framework was developed to diagnose cytomegalovirus status using the catalog of TCR beta chain sequences. The source is immuneACCESS, and TCRdb retained only in-frame sequences with V and J called. Part of the clones is not carried over; for the studies checked, unresolved V genes explain less than half of this, and the remainder is unexplained. The V and J calls and clone size are taken from that table; D and trimming were inferred from the DNA. The sample data list fewer than 150,000 clones, and around nine tenths of these were observed just once. The ten largest make up around 1.5% of the sample.

The record originates from a study of cytomegalovirus exposure and HLA in healthy donors (dated 2017 in TCRdb). Background on the whole study: According to a later analysis, the roughly 120 validation repertoires were produced on the same platform as the 680 or so repertoires of the first cohort. To predict cytomegalovirus infection status, the study combined high-throughput TCR immunosequencing, statistical association of individual TCRs with disease status, and machine learning. Besides the first cohort of approximately 670 subjects, a separate validation cohort made up of over a hundred different subjects was used. The study was designed to test whether signatures of past pathogen exposure could be identified by cataloging public T cell receptors.

Results and caveats for the whole study, not just this receptor: The study gave a list of some 150 TCR beta chains associated with cytomegalovirus. The classifier was reported to diagnose cytomegalovirus status with high specificity and sensitivity in both the original cohort and the validation cohort. A later analysis found that TCRs clustered in the first cohort also tended to co-occur in the roughly 120 validation repertoires, with 94% of cluster scores above 0. Three of the identified cytomegalovirus-associated TCR beta chains were confirmed in vitro to be specific for cytomegalovirus antigens. All 120 or so repertoires were used to score co-occurrence in the validation cohort in a later analysis, because that analysis had no HLA typing for the cohort. Most TCR sequences were seen in very few donors, while some public TCRs were found in many individuals. It was suggested by the authors that the approach could potentially be generalized to other disease states and immunological phenotypes.

What was sequenced was PBMCs. This TCR was recovered from a man aged 25-45 years in good health and CMV-seronegative. This sequence uses TRBV4-1 and TRBJ1-5; the D gene cannot be resolved reliably. The DNA is as follows: TGCGCCAGCAGCCAAGGAGTAAATCAGCCCCAGCATTTT. The resulting protein is CASSQGVNQPQHF.